The clone carrying this T cell receptor beta chain was seen more than once but under ten times. Its target is not known. This record comes from a study of human T cells and chemical hapten exposure. On the study more broadly: Sensitization applied 2% DPC to approximately 2 cm by approximately 2 cm of upper inner arm skin. TCR yields per sample varied, mainly owing to small pooled library volume differences. General observations from the study: The study found that DPC sensitization did not change TCRs above 1 in 1000 frequency.

TCRdb re-called the RACE reads with MiXCR, one entry per CDR3 protein. The sample has roughly 89,000 distinct CDR3 sequences, around 9.9% seen once. The V segment lost 2 bases and the J segment 1 base; nucleotides outside the gene matches: 4. The V gene's germline CDR1 is SEHNR and CDR2 FQNEAQ (reference sequence). The CDR3 runs 15 residues. Documented time point: patch test 3, about 24 weeks after DPC sensitization. The sample's treatment: therapeutic diphenylcyclopropenone sensitization with weekly scalp DPC. Those who donated were patients with alopecia, 18 to 70 years of age, and suitable for DPC.

The clonotype comes from a woman aged 25-40 years with alopecia areata. Some clones in this sample may be carry-over from other donors' samples. The starting material was whole blood, obtained in connection with sensitization to the hapten diphenylcyclopropenone (DPC). This chain joins TRBV7-9 and TRBJ2-5, with 7 bases matching TRBD1. The CDR3 sequence: CASSLQTGIQETQYF. As DNA, the CDR3 is TGTGCCAGCAGCTTACAGACAGGGATCCAAGAGACCCAGTACTTC.